This T cell receptor (beta chain) is from a study of blood T cell repertoires in COVID-19. Overall study: Specimens from acute and convalescent COVID-19 originated in the United States, Italy and Spain. PBMCs, B-cell-depleted T cells, or T cells provided the cDNA or gDNA that made up the material.

Germline V gene data show CDR1 as SGHDT and CDR2 as YYEEEE. The junction had 12 bases not matched to a gene; V was cut back by 5 bases and J by 2 bases. The CDR3 consists of 16 residues. Original processing notes: Nucleated cell number was recorded as an estimate derived from reference gene primer amplification. Sequencing used immunoSEQ multiplex PCR; TCRdb keeps in-frame clones, though not all of them. The V and J calls and clone size are taken from that table; D and trimming were inferred from the DNA. The sample carries over 400,000 clones, 70% to 90% recorded once. This chain joins TRBV5-6 and TRBJ1-2, with 7 bases that match TRBD1. The TCR was taken from a human donor in a cohort sampled during active COVID-19. Sequencing used peripheral blood. The CDR3 region is CASRLGRQGVNYGYTF. In DNA, the CDR3 is TGTGCCAGCAGGCTGGGGAGGCAGGGGGTAAACTATGGCTACACCTTC. The full variable domain, rest sourced from reference TRBV5-6 and TRBJ1-2, is DAGVTQSPTHLIKTRGQQVTLRCSPKSGHDTVSWYQQALGQGPQFIFQYYEEEERQRGNFPDRFSGHQFPNYSSELNVNALLLGDSALYLCASRLGRQGVNYGYTFGSGTRLTVV.